This T cell receptor beta chain was found in a study of PD-1 blockade in classical Hodgkin lymphoma. The V segment lost 6 bases and the J segment 2 bases; nucleotides outside the gene matches: 6. Germline CDR1 reads MDHEN; CDR2 reads SYDVKM. The CDR3 runs 14 residues. With regard to this clone: The target antigen is unknown.

Clones were read by immunoSEQ multiplex PCR, and TCRdb kept only the in-frame ones, dropping some. The sample carries about 41,000 clones, 65% to 70% recorded once. Study findings and constraints: Lower baseline TCR diversity was reported for newly diagnosed patients than for healthy donors.

The sample's time point: cycle 4 day 1 (C4D1), after more than five weeks of nivolumab. Following autologous stem cell transplantation, relapse occurred in every patient, and exposure to brentuximab vedotin varied. The input for sequencing was peripheral blood mononuclear cells (PBMCs), taken before the fourth cycle of nivolumab. This chain uses TRBV28 with TRBJ2-5; 7 nucleotides agree with TRBD1. This clonotype originated in a human donor with classical Hodgkin lymphoma. The CDR3 DNA follows: TGTGCCAGCAGCCCCCGGACAGGACAAGAGACCCAGTACTTC. It translates to CASSPRTGQETQYF.